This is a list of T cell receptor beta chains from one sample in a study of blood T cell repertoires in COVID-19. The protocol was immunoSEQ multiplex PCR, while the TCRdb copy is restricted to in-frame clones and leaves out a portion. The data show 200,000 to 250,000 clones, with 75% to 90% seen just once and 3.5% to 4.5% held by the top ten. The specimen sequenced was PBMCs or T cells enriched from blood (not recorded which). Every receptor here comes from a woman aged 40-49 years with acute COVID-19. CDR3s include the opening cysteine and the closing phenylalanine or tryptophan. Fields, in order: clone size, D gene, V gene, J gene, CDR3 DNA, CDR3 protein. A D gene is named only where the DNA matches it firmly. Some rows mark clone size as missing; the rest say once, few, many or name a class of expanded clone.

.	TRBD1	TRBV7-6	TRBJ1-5	TGTGCCAGCAGCGCCTCGACAGGGGTAGGTCAGCCCCAGCATTTT	CASSASTGVGQPQHF
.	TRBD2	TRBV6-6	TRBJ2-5	TGTGCCAGCAGTCCACCGTCGGCCCTAGCGGGGGGGCAAGAGACCCAGTACTTC	CASSPPSALAGGQETQYF
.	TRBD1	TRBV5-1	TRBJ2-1	TGCGCCAGCAGAACCGGGACAGGGTATGGGGATGAGCAGTTCTTC	CASRTGTGYGDEQFF
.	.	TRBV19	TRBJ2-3	TGTGCCAGTAAGACGGGTACCACGAGCACAGATACGCAGTATTTT	CASKTGTTSTDTQYF
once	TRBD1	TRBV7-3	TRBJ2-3	TGTGCCAGCAGCTCGAGCCAGGGGGACACAGATACGCAGTATTTT	CASSSSQGDTDTQYF
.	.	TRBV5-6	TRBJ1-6	TGTGCCAGCAGCTTGTACCAGGGAGGCGGTTCACCCCTCCACTTT	CASSLYQGGGSPLHF
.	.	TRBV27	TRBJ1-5	TGTGCCAGCACCACAAGGGGGGGTCATCAGCCCCAGCATTTT	CASTTRGGHQPQHF
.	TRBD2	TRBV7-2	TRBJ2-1	TGTGCCAGCAGCTTAGGTAGGGGAGGGTCCTACAATGAGCAGTTCTTC	CASSLGRGGSYNEQFF
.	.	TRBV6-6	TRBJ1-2	TGTGCCAGCACCAACTCGGGGGGCGACAACTATGGCTACACCTTC	CASTNSGGDNYGYTF
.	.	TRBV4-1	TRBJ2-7	TGCGCCAGCAGCCACACGAGTTCCTACGAGCAGTACTTC	CASSHTSSYEQYF
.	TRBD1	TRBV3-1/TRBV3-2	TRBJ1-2	TGTGCCAGCAGCCAAACATTGCTGACAGGGAATTATGGCTACACCTTC	CASSQTLLTGNYGYTF
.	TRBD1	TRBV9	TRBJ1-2	TGTGCCAGCAGCGCCCGGACAGGGGCTGGCTACACCTTC	CASSARTGAGYTF
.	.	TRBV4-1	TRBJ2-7	TGCGCCAGCAGCCAGGGGGGGACAGGATCCTACGAGCAGTACTTC	CASSQGGTGSYEQYF
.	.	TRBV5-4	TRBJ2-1	TGTGCCAGCAGCTTGTTGACTTCCAATGAGCAGTTCTTC	CASSLLTSNEQFF
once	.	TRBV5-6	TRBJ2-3	TGTGCCAGCAGAAAGGTGGGGCGGACAGATACGCAGTATTTT	CASRKVGRTDTQYF
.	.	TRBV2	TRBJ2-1	TGTGCCAGCAGTCTGTACAATGAGCAGTTCTTC	CASSLYNEQFF
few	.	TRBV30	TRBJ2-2	TGTGCTATTGCCCGGGGGTTGAGCACCGGGGAGCTGTTTTTT	CAIARGLSTGELFF
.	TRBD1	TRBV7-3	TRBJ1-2	TGTGCCAGCAGCCTAGAGGGGGCACTGGGGTACACCTTC	CASSLEGALGYTF
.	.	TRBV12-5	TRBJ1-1	TGTGCTAGTGGTTTGGGAGGGCTCCCTGAAGCTTTCTTT	CASGLGGLPEAFF
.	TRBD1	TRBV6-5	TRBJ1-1	TGTGCCAGCAGGCCACGGACAGGGGCTGAAGCTTTCTTT	CASRPRTGAEAFF
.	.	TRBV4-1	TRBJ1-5	TGCGCCAGCAGTCCCATGACAGGCGGCTTAAATCAGCCCCAGCATTTT	CASSPMTGGLNQPQHF
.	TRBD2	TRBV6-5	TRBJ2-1	TGTGCCAGCAGCCATCTAGCGGGGGCCTACAATGAGCAGTTCTTC	CASSHLAGAYNEQFF